The 18 T cell receptor beta chains below all came from one sample that was sequenced in a study of graft-versus-host responses after intestinal transplantation. Clones were sequenced by immunoSEQ multiplex PCR, and TCRdb holds only the in-frame ones, with some missing. The sample consists of tens of thousands of clones, around 90% of them appearing once. The antigens for these receptors are not known. The source was unstimulated CD4+ T cells sorted from spleen or lymph node cells, collected before transplant. The receptor source for this set is a human donor who was the organ donor for an intestinal transplant.

The chain uses TRBV18 and TRBJ2-7; D is possibly TRBD1 (5 bases). Germline loops: CDR1 KGHSH, CDR2 LQKENI. This CDR3 is 14 amino acids long. V shed 3 bases and J shed 3 bases, with 12 bases lying between them. CDR3 sequence: CASSPTDRLYEQYF. CDR3 DNA: TGTGCCAGCTCACCCACCGACAGACTCTACGAGCAGTACTTC.

The V gene is TRBV7-2, the J gene TRBJ2-1; 10 bases match TRBD1. The ends lost 5 bases at V and 6 bases at J; junction bases unmatched: 10. CDR1 SGHTA and CDR2 FQGNSA come from the germline V gene. There are 16 residues in the CDR3. The CDR3 spells CASSDSGTGEGNEQFF. DNA for the CDR3: TGTGCCAGCAGCGATAGCGGGACAGGGGAGGGCAATGAGCAGTTCTTC.

The V gene is TRBV6-1, the J gene TRBJ2-5, with 10 bases that match TRBD1. The J call is uncertain, as TRBJ2-7 better fits the DNA end. The germline gives CDR1 MNHNS, CDR2 SASEGT. This CDR3 is 15 amino acids long. CDR3 protein: CASGRTGTGASEQYF. In DNA, the CDR3 is TGTGCCAGCGGCAGAACCGGGACAGGGGCGAGCGAGCAGTACTTC.

The chain uses TRBV28 and TRBJ1-2; 10 bases match TRBD1. The CDR3 covers 14 residues. In germline, CDR1 is MDHEN, CDR2 SYDVKM. Trimming at V came to 4 bases and at J to 7 bases, leaving 6 bases not matched to a gene. CDR3 coding DNA: TGTGCCAGCAGTTGGCGACAGGGGGCGGGTGGCTACACCTTC. Translated: CASSWRQGAGGYTF.

The chain carries TRBV13 and TRBJ1-1, with 8 bases that match TRBD1. Germline V lookup: CDR1 PRHDT, CDR2 FYEKMQ (reference sequence). V shed 2 bases, J shed 3 bases, and the junction held 5 bases outside the gene matches. The CDR3 spans 15 residues. Here the CDR3 reads CASSLRQGAYTEAFF. CDR3 DNA: TGTGCCAGCAGCTTACGGCAGGGGGCTTACACTGAAGCTTTCTTT. The whole variable domain, remainder taken from reference TRBV13 and TRBJ1-1, is AAGVIQSPRHLIKEKRETATLKCYPIPRHDTVYWYQQGPGQDPQFLISFYEKMQSDKGSIPDRFSAQQFSDYHSELNMSSLELGDSALYFCASSLRQGAYTEAFFGQGTRLTVV.

This clone was counted a single time. The rearrangement uses TRBV19 and TRBJ2-7; 7 positions agree with TRBD1. The CDR3 is made up of 15 amino acids. CDR1 and CDR2 (germline): LNHDA, SQIVND (reference sequence). V was clipped by 6 bases and J by 4 bases; unmatched bases: 12. DNA of the CDR3: TGTGCCAGTAGACCCCACCCGGACAGGCCGTACGAGCAGTACTTC. This translates into CASRPHPDRPYEQYF. The full variable domain, with the rest looked up from reference TRBV19 and TRBJ2-7, is DGGITQSPKYLFRKEGQNVTLSCEQNLNHDAMYWYRQDPGQGLRLIYYSQIVNDFQKGDIAEGYSVSREKKESFPLTVTSAQKNPTAFYLCASRPHPDRPYEQYFGPGTRLTVT.

The chain employs TRBV29-1 and TRBJ2-7; D possibly corresponds to TRBD1 (5 bases). This CDR3 is 13 amino acids long. Trimming shortened V by 4 bases and J by 0 bases, and 10 bases separated the two germline ends. Germline CDR1 reads SQVTM; CDR2 reads ANQGSEA. The CDR3 DNA follows: TGCAGCGTTGCCCGCACAGGCTCCTACGAGCAGTACTTC. It encodes CSVARTGSYEQYF.

The chain links TRBV27 to TRBJ2-7, with 7 bases matching TRBD1. This CDR3 comprises 15 residues. The germline V gene encodes CDR1 MNHEY and CDR2 SMNVEV (reference sequence). V trimming: 5 bases; J trimming: 3 bases; junction bases outside the gene matches: 10. CDR3 sequence (DNA): TGTGCCAGCAGTCCTCTGAAGACAGGGAGCTACGAGCAGTACTTC. Protein sequence: CASSPLKTGSYEQYF.

This sequence joins TRBV6-1 and TRBJ2-7; D is possibly TRBD2 (5 bases). The CDR3 is 12 amino acids. Germline lookup yields CDR1 MNHNS and CDR2 SASEGT. V was trimmed by 7 bases and J by 2 bases, leaving 9 bases between them. CDR3 protein: CASTGGAYEQYF. The CDR3 coding sequence is TGTGCCAGCACCGGAGGAGCCTACGAGCAGTACTTC.

The chain couples TRBV30 to TRBJ2-7; 8 bases are a match to TRBD1. Germline values: CDR1 GTSNPN, CDR2 SVGIG (reference sequence). Trimming removed 3 bases from V and 13 bases from J; junction bases left unmatched: 14. CDR3 length: 13 amino acids. The CDR3 DNA is TGTGCCTGGAGCCGGGAAGGACAGGGTAGATTCTACTTC. This gives the protein CAWSREGQGRFYF.

The chain has TRBV30 and TRBJ1-3, with D unclear. Germline CDR1 and CDR2: GTSNPN and SVGIG (reference sequence). The CDR3 totals 15 residues. Trimming removed 4 bases from V and 2 bases from J, with 15 bases in between. The CDR3 DNA follows: TGTGCCTGGATGGGCGGGATAAAGGCTGGAAACACCATATATTTT. Its protein is CAWMGGIKAGNTIYF.

The chain recombines TRBV5-4 with TRBJ1-4; TRBD1 aligns across 8 bases. CDR1 and CDR2 (germline): SGHNT, YYREEE (reference sequence). Trimming at V came to 4 bases and at J to 8 bases, leaving 10 bases not matched to a gene. This CDR3 spans 15 amino acids. The chain's CDR3 is CASSPGRTGREKLFF. DNA for the CDR3: TGTGCCAGCAGCCCTGGTAGGACAGGGCGGGAAAAACTGTTTTTT.

V usage is TRBV4-2 and J usage is TRBJ1-1; tentative D call: TRBD1 (5 bases). The V end lost 1 base, the J end lost 5 bases, and 14 bases lay between the germline ends. CDR3 length equals 15 residues. Germline V CDR1 and CDR2: LGHNA, YNFKEQ. The CDR3 sequence: CASSQAGYEVTEAFF. The DNA of the CDR3 is TGTGCCAGCAGCCAAGCAGGGTATGAAGTAACTGAAGCTTTCTTT.

This clone was found a few times. This rearrangement joins TRBV6-1 to TRBJ2-5; D not resolved. Trimming removed 8 bases at V and 3 bases at J, with 13 bases between. This CDR3 has 13 residues. CDR1 is MNHNS and CDR2 is SASEGT in the germline V gene. The CDR3 protein is CASRPGGEETQYF. Here the CDR3 DNA reads TGTGCCAGCCGCCCCGGCGGAGAAGAGACCCAGTACTTC.

Only one count was recorded for this clone. V gene TRBV6-1 combines with J gene TRBJ1-1; 9 positions agree with TRBD1. Germline V lookup: CDR1 MNHNS, CDR2 SASEGT. V shed 8 bases, J shed 11 bases, and the junction held 12 bases outside the gene matches. The CDR3 consists of 13 residues. The CDR3 DNA reads as TGTGCCAGCGCTAACACAGGGGGCGCCGGGGCTTTCTTT. This sequence encodes CASANTGGAGAFF.

The chain has TRBV28 and TRBJ1-6, with 7 bases matching TRBD1. The CDR3 totals 13 residues. V lost 5 bases and J lost 15; bases outside the gene matches: 10. Germline V CDR1 and CDR2: MDHEN, SYDVKM. CDR3 in DNA: TGTGCCAGCAGTGAAGGGGGCGGGTATGGCCTCCACTTT. Protein sequence: CASSEGGGYGLHF.

The chain recombines TRBV9 with TRBJ1-5; D is undetermined. V lost 4 bases, J lost 2 bases, and 13 bases lay in between. In germline, CDR1 is SGDLS, CDR2 YYNGEE. The length of the CDR3 is 15 residues. This chain's CDR3 is CASSPRPGGNQPQHF. CDR3 in DNA: TGTGCCAGCAGCCCGCGACCCGGGGGCAATCAGCCCCAGCATTTT.

V is TRBV19 and J is TRBJ2-1; 10 positions agree with TRBD1. The V segment lost 8 bases and the J segment 0 bases; nucleotides outside the gene matches: 7. The CDR3 covers 16 residues. Per germline, CDR1 LNHDA and CDR2 SQIVND (reference sequence). CDR3 nucleotides: TGTGCCAGTCAGGACAGGGGGTCGAGCTCCTACAATGAGCAGTTCTTC. This sequence encodes CASQDRGSSSYNEQFF.